This T cell receptor (beta chain) emerged from a study of blood T cell repertoires in COVID-19. This clone was detected only a few times. TCRdb's copy holds only in-frame clones and misses some; the assay was immunoSEQ multiplex PCR. The sample lists 240,000 or so clones; 88% were seen once. CDR3 length equals 15 residues. Per the germline V gene, CDR1 is SGHTA and CDR2 is FQGNSA. V lost 4 bases, J lost 7 bases, and 6 bases stayed unmatched. The sequencing sample was made of peripheral blood. The source of this sequence is a woman aged 40 to 50 who had recovered from COVID-19. The genes are TRBV7-2 and TRBJ1-6, with TRBD1 matching 8 bases. The CDR3 is CASSYRRDRNSPLHF. CDR3 in DNA: TGTGCCAGCAGCTACCGGCGGGACAGGAATTCACCCCTCCACTTT.